What follows are 2 T cell receptor beta chains derived from one specimen sequenced in a study of T cell responses to AZD1222 COVID-19 vaccine. Using immunoSEQ multiplex PCR, the repertoire was profiled, and TCRdb retains in-frame clones only, with some absent. The sample has nearly 90,000 clones, approximately 90% seen once. The material sequenced was peripheral blood, taken 28 days after the second AZD1222 dose. The receptor set was obtained from an adult who received the AZD1222 COVID-19 vaccine.

The rearrangement joins TRBV3-1 (or the pseudogene TRBV3-2) to TRBJ2-5; perhaps TRBD2 as D (6 bases). Trimming took off 1 base at V and 5 bases at J, with 17 bases between the two ends. From germline, CDR1 is LGHDT and CDR2 YNNKEL (reference sequence). The CDR3 has 16 amino acids. The CDR3, as DNA: TGTGCCAGCAGCCAAGGTGGGGTAACGGGGAGGGAGACCCAGTACTTC. Protein product: CASSQGGVTGRETQYF.

The chain recombines TRBV3-1 (or the pseudogene TRBV3-2) with TRBJ1-2; 8 bases agree with TRBD1. V was clipped by 1 base and J by 2 bases; unmatched bases: 12. CDR1 and CDR2 from the germline V gene are LGHDT and YNNKEL (reference sequence). The CDR3 covers 18 residues. CDR3 sequence (DNA): TGTGCCAGCAGCCAAGTGTACGGGAACACAGGGGGAAACTATGGCTACACCTTC. It codes for CASSQVYGNTGGNYGYTF.